What follows is one T cell receptor beta chain and its context. Its antigen is still unknown. Orbital computed tomography and thyroid ultrasound, together with serum TRAb and thyroxine and clinical symptoms, were used for diagnoses. The data were obtained in a study of T cells in Graves' hyperthyroidism and ophthalmopathy. Amplified TCR beta CDR3 regions derived from RNA transcripts. The HTBI set primed first-round TCR CDR3 RT-PCR. TCRdb re-called the multiplex PCR reads through MiXCR, storing one row per CDR3 protein. The table lists about half a million distinct CDR3 sequences, 22% of them singletons, with roughly 49% in the top ten. Study-wide results and limits: Ophthalmopathy cases were set apart from stable hyperthyroidism by a 13 V-J model. Most expanded thyroid clonotypes above 0.001 also appeared in blood. The model made its ophthalmopathy prediction, and onset followed a median approximately 7 months later.

The germline V and J ends were trimmed by 5 bases and 2 bases, with 15 bases remaining between them. The germline V gene encodes CDR1 KGHDR and CDR2 SFDVKD. The CDR3 has 16 residues. V usage is TRBV24-1 and J usage is TRBJ2-1; D possibly corresponds to TRBD1 (6 bases). Material for sequencing was blood. The TCR was taken from a woman in her 70s with Graves' ophthalmopathy. The CDR3 bases are TGTGCCACCAGTGCCTCAGGGGACGGCCCCTACAATGAGCAGTTCTTC. It encodes CATSASGDGPYNEQFF.